Following are 5 T cell receptor beta chains from one sample sequenced in a study of T cell responses to AZD1222 COVID-19 vaccine. Profiled with immunoSEQ multiplex PCR; TCRdb holds only in-frame clones, not every one. The sample lists about 120,000 clones; 85% to 95% were seen once. Sequenced here: peripheral blood, sampled on day 0 of AZD1222 vaccination. All receptors come from an adult in good health.

The chain carries TRBV30 and TRBJ1-3; a possible D gene is TRBD1 (5 bases). V was shortened by 7 bases and J by 0 bases, with 13 bases between the two germline ends. This CDR3 spans 14 amino acids. Germline V lookup: CDR1 GTSNPN, CDR2 SVGIG (reference sequence). The CDR3 coding sequence is TGTGCCTCCACGTGGGGGTTCTCTGGAAACACCATATATTTT. It yields the protein CASTWGFSGNTIYF.

The CDR3 region has the DNA TGCGCCAGCAGCTCGGGGGGTACTGGGGCCAACGTCCTGACTTTC. It encodes CASSSGGTGANVLTF. The genes are TRBV5-1 and TRBJ2-6; 7 bases map to TRBD2. Germline values: CDR1 SGHRS, CDR2 YFSETQ. The ends lost 3 bases at V and 2 bases at J; junction bases unmatched: 2. The CDR3 contains 15 residues. The whole variable domain, filled in from reference TRBV5-1 and TRBJ2-6, reads KAGVTQTPRYLIKTRGQQVTLSCSPISGHRSVSWYQQTPGQGLQFLFEYFSETQRNKGNFPGRFSGRQFSNSRSEMNVSTLELGDSALYLCASSSGGTGANVLTFGAGSRLTVL.

CDR3 in DNA: TGTGCCAGCAGTGGGAAGTCGGTCTACAATGAGCAGTTCTTC. Translated: CASSGKSVYNEQFF. The rearrangement uses TRBV11-3 and TRBJ2-1; D is unclear. There are 14 residues in the CDR3. CDR1 SGHNT and CDR2 YENEEA come from the germline V gene. V was shortened by 6 bases and J by 3 bases, with 12 bases between the two germline ends.

V is TRBV7-9 and J is TRBJ2-3, with TRBD1 matching over 7 bases. V lost 5 bases, J lost 4 bases, and 6 bases stayed unmatched. Germline V gene lookup returns CDR1 SEHNR and CDR2 FQNEAQ (reference sequence). There are 14 residues in the CDR3. CDR3 DNA sequence: TGTGCCAGCAGCGCTCGACAGGGTCCAGATACGCAGTATTTT. Encoded protein: CASSARQGPDTQYF.

The chain couples TRBV2 to TRBJ2-6, with 9 bases that match TRBD2. V was clipped by 8 bases and J by 1 base; unmatched bases: 12. This CDR3 contains 18 residues. CDR1 is SNHLY, CDR2 FYNNEI, per germline. CDR3 nucleotide sequence: TGTGCCAGCGAGAATAGCGGGAGAGATCAGTCTGGGGCCAACGTCCTGACTTTC. Its translation is CASENSGRDQSGANVLTF.